This T cell receptor beta chain derives from a study of glioma-infiltrating T cells. This clonotype was seen repeatedly, ten times or more. This CDR3 comprises 16 residues. Trimming shortened V by 8 bases and J by 0 bases, and 18 bases separated the two germline ends. In germline, CDR1 is SEHNR, CDR2 FQNEAQ (reference sequence). The iRepertoire nested amplicon-rescue multiplex PCR amplified TCR alpha and beta CDR3s from RNA. TCRdb reanalysed the multiplex PCR reads using MiXCR and keeps one entry per CDR3 protein. The profile shows approximately 100,000 distinct CDR3 sequences, about 25% of them singletons.

The receptor was derived from a human donor with low-grade glioma or glioblastoma, undergoing nonglioma brain surgery, or in good health (not recorded which). The source material was glioma tissue, nonneoplastic brain tissue, or PBMCs (not recorded which). V is TRBV7-9 and J is TRBJ2-3, with D maybe TRBD2 (6 bases). The CDR3 loop is CASHTGGMRSTDTQYF. The CDR3 DNA follows: TGTGCCAGCCATACTGGCGGGATGAGAAGCACAGATACGCAGTATTTT.